A single sample gave rise to the 10 T cell receptor beta chains below, sequenced in a study of blood T cell repertoires in COVID-19. Produced via immunoSEQ multiplex PCR; TCRdb's table is partial and in-frame only. The sample lists 150,000 or so clones, approximately 78% occurring once. Specimen: peripheral blood. The receptors were sampled from a human donor with acute or convalescent COVID-19. The donor label of this sample is uncertain.

The chain uses TRBV11-2 and TRBJ2-3; D not certain. Trimming pared 9 bases from V and 0 bases from J, leaving 7 bases between. The CDR3 spans 12 residues. The germline V gene encodes CDR1 SGHAT and CDR2 FQNNGV. CDR3 sequence: CASSRSTDTQYF. The CDR3 coding sequence is TGTGCCAGTTCGCGGAGCACAGATACGCAGTATTTT. The variable domain in full, completed from reference TRBV11-2 and TRBJ2-3, reads EAGVAQSPRYKIIEKRQSVAFWCNPISGHATLYWYQQILGQGPKLLIQFQNNGVVDDSQLPKDRFSAERLKGVDSTLKIQPAKLEDSAVYLCASSRSTDTQYFGPGTRLTVL.

The chain joins TRBV5-6 to TRBJ2-2; 7 bases match TRBD2. The V and J ends lost 0 bases and 3 bases, in that order; junction bases with no gene match: 2. The CDR3 is 15 amino acids. Germline CDR1 is SGHDT and CDR2 is YYEEEE. This CDR3 is CASSLGTSYTGELFF. DNA of the CDR3: TGTGCCAGCAGCTTGGGGACTAGTTACACCGGGGAGCTGTTTTTT.

A few counts support this clone. The genes are TRBV7-2 and TRBJ1-5, with 7 bases lining up with TRBD1. CDR1 and CDR2 from the germline V gene are SGHTA and FQGNSA. The length of the CDR3 is 14 residues. Trimming removed 5 bases from V and 2 bases from J; junction bases left unmatched: 3. The CDR3, as DNA: TGTGCCAGCAGCCCCAGGGGGGGCAATCAGCCCCAGCATTTT. Amino acid sequence: CASSPRGGNQPQHF.

With regard to this clone: This sample includes further DNA sequences coding for the same CDR3. V is TRBV7-2 and J is TRBJ1-3; no clear D gene. Deletions cut 4 bases from V and 4 bases from J, with 5 bases between. CDR3 length: 12 residues. The germline CDR1 and CDR2 sequences are SGHTA and FQGNSA. This chain's CDR3 is CASSSRGNTIYF. The CDR3 DNA is TGTGCCAGCAGCTCCCGGGGAAACACCATATATTTT.

This clone is a singleton in its sample. The J gene is TRBJ2-7, the V gene TRBV6-6; possible D gene TRBD2, 6 bases. CDR1 MNHNY and CDR2 SVGAGI come from the germline V gene (reference sequence). V lost 2 bases and J lost 3, with 8 bases in between. This CDR3 has 13 amino acids. CDR3 in DNA: TGTGCCAGCAGTTACACGGGAGACTACGAGCAGTACTTC. As protein: CASSYTGDYEQYF.

In DNA, the CDR3 is TGCGCCAGCAGCTTGAGACAGGGACTCGGGTATGGCTACACCTTC. Translation gives CASSLRQGLGYGYTF. The chain couples TRBV5-1 to TRBJ1-2, with TRBD1 matching 7 bases. The CDR3 is made up of 15 amino acids. The germline V gene has CDR1 SGHRS and CDR2 YFSETQ. After removal of 1 base from V and 5 bases from J, the junction contained 8 bases not matched to a gene.

V is TRBV5-1 and J is TRBJ2-5; 8 bases map to TRBD1. CDR3 length: 14 amino acids. Germline-derived CDR1 and CDR2 are SGHRS and YFSETQ. V was pared by 1 base and J by 7 bases, with 6 bases of the junction left unmatched. CDR3 DNA sequence: TGCGCCAGCAGCTTGTCGACAGGGGAGGCGACCCAGTACTTC. Protein sequence: CASSLSTGEATQYF.

The chain couples TRBV6-4 to TRBJ1-1; unclear D gene. Germline CDR1 MRHNA, CDR2 SNTAGT. The CDR3 totals 14 residues. The V gene lost 6 bases and the J gene lost 1 base, with 12 bases spanning the gap. CDR3 residues: CASRIQEGNTEAFF. DNA of the CDR3: TGTGCCAGCAGGATCCAGGAGGGGAACACTGAAGCTTTCTTT.

This rearrangement joins TRBV19 to TRBJ1-5, with D uncertain. The V and J ends lost 8 bases and 4 bases respectively, with 9 bases between them. The CDR3 spans 12 residues. Germline-derived CDR1 and CDR2 are LNHDA and SQIVND (reference sequence). CDR3 region: CASRAYNQPQHF. In DNA, the CDR3 is TGTGCCAGTCGCGCATATAATCAGCCCCAGCATTTT. Based on the CDR3 plus reference TRBV19 and TRBJ1-5, the full variable domain is DGGITQSPKYLFRKEGQNVTLSCEQNLNHDAMYWYRQDPGQGLRLIYYSQIVNDFQKGDIAEGYSVSREKKESFPLTVTSAQKNPTAFYLCASRAYNQPQHFGDGTRLSIL.

In this sample, this clone turned up once. The rearrangement links TRBV10-1 to TRBJ2-1; the match to TRBD2 covers 8 bases. V trimming: 2 bases; J trimming: 10 bases; junction bases outside the gene matches: 13. Germline V lookup: CDR1 WNHNN, CDR2 SYGVQD (reference sequence). This CDR3 comprises 16 residues. DNA for the CDR3: TGCGCCAGCAGTGAGGGCGGAGGGACTAGAGGGATGGAGCAGTTCTTC. Its protein product is CASSEGGGTRGMEQFF.